This T cell receptor beta chain was captured by sequencing in a study of T cells in Graves' hyperthyroidism and ophthalmopathy. Study-level results: In the analysis, a 13 V-J model separated ophthalmopathy from stable hyperthyroidism.

With regard to this clonotype: What it binds is unknown.

Using RNA transcripts as the source, TCR beta CDR3 regions were amplified. The TCR CDR3 first-round RT-PCR relied on the HTBI primer set. One entry per CDR3 protein results from TCRdb running MiXCR on the multiplex PCR reads. This sample carries about 520,000 distinct CDR3 sequences, roughly 20% of them seen once, and the ten largest clones take around 27%. V dropped 6 bases and J dropped 8 bases, with 13 bases sitting between them. Germline V lookup: CDR1 SNHLY, CDR2 FYNNEI. This CDR3 contains 12 residues. Sequencing was done on a sample of blood. The rearrangement links TRBV2 to TRBJ1-2; no definite D call. This sequence was found in a man between 18 and 29 years old with Graves' hyperthyroidism. CDR3 amino acids: CASSTNKDGYTF. The CDR3 DNA reads TGTGCCAGCAGCACAAACAAAGACGGCTACACCTTC.